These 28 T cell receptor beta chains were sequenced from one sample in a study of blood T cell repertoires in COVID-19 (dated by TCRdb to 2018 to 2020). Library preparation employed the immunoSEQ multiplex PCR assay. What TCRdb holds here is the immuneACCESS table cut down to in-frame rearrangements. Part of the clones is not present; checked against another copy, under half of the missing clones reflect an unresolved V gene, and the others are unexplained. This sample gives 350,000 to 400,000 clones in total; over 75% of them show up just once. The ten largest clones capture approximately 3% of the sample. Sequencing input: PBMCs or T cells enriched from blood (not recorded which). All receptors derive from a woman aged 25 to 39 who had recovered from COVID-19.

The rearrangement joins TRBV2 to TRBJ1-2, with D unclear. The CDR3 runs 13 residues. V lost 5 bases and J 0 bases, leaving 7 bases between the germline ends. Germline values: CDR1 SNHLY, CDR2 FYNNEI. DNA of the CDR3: TGTGCCAGCAGTTCGGACTCTAACTATGGCTACACCTTC. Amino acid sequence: CASSSDSNYGYTF.

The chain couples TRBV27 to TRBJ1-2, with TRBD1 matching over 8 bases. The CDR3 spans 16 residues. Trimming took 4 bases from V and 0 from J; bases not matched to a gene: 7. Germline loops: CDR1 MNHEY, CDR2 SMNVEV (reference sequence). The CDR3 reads CASSYRTGNPNYGYTF. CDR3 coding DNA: TGTGCCAGCAGTTACCGGACAGGGAACCCTAACTATGGCTACACCTTC.

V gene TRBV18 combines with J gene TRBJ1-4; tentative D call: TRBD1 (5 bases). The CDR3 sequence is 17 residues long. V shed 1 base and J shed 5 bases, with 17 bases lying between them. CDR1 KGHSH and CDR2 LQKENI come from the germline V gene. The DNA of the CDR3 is TGTGCCAGCTCACCACGGGGCGGCGGGGTCCACAATGAAAAACTGTTTTTT. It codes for CASSPRGGGVHNEKLFF.

The CDR3 reads CASSLAGENTEAFF. The CDR3 DNA reads TGCGCCAGCAGCTTGGCCGGAGAGAACACTGAAGCTTTCTTT. The V and J genes are TRBV5-1 and TRBJ1-1; D ambiguous. Trimming took off 0 bases at V and 1 base at J, with 7 bases between the two ends. Germline-derived CDR1 and CDR2 are SGHRS and YFSETQ. CDR3 length: 14 amino acids.

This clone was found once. The CDR3 spells CASSLRIQGPNTGELFF. The CDR3 DNA is TGTGCCAGCAGCTTAAGAATCCAGGGGCCGAACACCGGGGAGCTGTTTTTT. The rearrangement links TRBV11-2 to TRBJ2-2, with D possibly being TRBD1 (6 bases). CDR1 is SGHAT, CDR2 FQNNGV, per germline. The CDR3 has 17 residues. Trimming took off 2 bases at V and 0 bases at J, with 13 bases between the two ends.

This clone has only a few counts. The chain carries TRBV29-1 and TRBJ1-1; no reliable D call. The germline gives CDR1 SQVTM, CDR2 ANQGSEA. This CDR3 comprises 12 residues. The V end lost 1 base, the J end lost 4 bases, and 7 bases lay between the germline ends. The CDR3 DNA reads TGCAGCGTTGAAGGACGAGGCACTGAAGCTTTCTTT. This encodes CSVEGRGTEAFF.

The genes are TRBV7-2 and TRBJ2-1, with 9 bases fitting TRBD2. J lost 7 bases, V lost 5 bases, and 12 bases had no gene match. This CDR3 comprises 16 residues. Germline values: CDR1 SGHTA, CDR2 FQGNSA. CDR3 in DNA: TGTGCCAGCAGCCCAGGGACTAGCTTCCGCTGGAATGAGCAGTTCTTC. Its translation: CASSPGTSFRWNEQFF.

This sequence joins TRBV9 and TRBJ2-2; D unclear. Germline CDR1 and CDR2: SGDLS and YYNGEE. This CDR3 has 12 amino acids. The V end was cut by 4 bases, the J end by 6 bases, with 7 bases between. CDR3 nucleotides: TGTGCCAGCAGCCTCGGTTCCGGGGAGCTGTTTTTT. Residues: CASSLGSGELFF.

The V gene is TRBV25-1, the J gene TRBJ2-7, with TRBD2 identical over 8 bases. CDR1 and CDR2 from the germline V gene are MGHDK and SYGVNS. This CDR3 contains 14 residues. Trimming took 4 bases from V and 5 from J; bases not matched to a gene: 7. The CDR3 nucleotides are TGTGCCAGCAGTGCCAGGACTAGCCGGCACGAGCAGTACTTC. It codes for CASSARTSRHEQYF.

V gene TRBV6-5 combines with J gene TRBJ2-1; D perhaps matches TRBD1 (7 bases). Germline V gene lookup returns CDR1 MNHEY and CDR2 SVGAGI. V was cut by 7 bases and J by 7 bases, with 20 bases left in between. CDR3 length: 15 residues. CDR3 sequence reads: CASTRGGGTENEQFF. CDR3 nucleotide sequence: TGTGCCAGCACCCGAGGGGGCGGGACAGAGAATGAGCAGTTCTTC.

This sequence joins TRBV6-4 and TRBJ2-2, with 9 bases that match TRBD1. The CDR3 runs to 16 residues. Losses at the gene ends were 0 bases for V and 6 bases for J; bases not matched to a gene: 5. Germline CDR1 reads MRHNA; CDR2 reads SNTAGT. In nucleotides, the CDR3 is TGTGCCAGCAGTGACTCGGGGGACAGGGAGGCCGGGGAGCTGTTTTTT. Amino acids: CASSDSGDREAGELFF.

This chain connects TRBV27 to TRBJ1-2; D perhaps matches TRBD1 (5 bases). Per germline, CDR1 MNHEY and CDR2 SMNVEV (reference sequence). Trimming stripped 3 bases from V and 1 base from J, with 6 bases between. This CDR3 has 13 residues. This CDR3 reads CASSFRDNYGYTF. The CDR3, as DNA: TGTGCCAGCAGTTTCAGGGATAACTATGGCTACACCTTC.

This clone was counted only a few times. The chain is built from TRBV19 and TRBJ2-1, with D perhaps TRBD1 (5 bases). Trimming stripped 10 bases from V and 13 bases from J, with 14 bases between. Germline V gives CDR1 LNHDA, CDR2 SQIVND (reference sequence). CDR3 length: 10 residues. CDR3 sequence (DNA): TGTGCCACTAGGGGCCAAAGTCAGTTCTTC. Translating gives CATRGQSQFF.

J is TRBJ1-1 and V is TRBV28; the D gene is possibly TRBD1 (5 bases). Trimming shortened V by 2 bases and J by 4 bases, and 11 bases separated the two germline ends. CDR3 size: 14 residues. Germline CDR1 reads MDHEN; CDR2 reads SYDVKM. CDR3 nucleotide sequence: TGTGCCAGCAGTTTAGGGGGGGAAGGCACTGAAGCTTTCTTT. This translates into CASSLGGEGTEAFF.

This CDR3 is CASSWDYYTGELFF. In DNA, the CDR3 is TGCGCCAGCAGCTGGGACTACTACACCGGGGAGCTGTTTTTT. The chain links TRBV5-1 to TRBJ2-2; 7 nucleotides align to TRBD2. The J segment lost 3 bases and the V segment lost 3 bases, leaving 2 bases of the junction unmatched. CDR1 and CDR2 from the germline V gene are SGHRS and YFSETQ. The CDR3 totals 14 residues.

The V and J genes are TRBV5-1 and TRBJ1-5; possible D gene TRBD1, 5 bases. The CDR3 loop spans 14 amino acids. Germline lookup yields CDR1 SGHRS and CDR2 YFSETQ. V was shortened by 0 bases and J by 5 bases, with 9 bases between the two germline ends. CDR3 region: CASSLEPGDQPQHF. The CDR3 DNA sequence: TGCGCCAGCAGCTTGGAACCGGGGGATCAGCCCCAGCATTTT.

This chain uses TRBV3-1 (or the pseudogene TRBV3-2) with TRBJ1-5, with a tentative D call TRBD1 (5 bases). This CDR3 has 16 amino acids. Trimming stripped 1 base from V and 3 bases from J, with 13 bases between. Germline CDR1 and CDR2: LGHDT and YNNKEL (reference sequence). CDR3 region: CASSQGGGADNQPQHF. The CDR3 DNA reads TGTGCCAGCAGCCAAGGGGGAGGGGCTGACAATCAGCCCCAGCATTTT.

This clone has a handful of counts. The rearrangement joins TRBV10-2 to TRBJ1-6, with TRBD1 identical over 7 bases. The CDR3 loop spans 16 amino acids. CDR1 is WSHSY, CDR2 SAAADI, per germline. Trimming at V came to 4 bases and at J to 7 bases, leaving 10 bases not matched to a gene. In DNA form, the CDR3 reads TGCGCCAGCAGTGTCGTCGTCGGGGACAGCAATTCACCCCTCCACTTT. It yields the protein CASSVVVGDSNSPLHF.

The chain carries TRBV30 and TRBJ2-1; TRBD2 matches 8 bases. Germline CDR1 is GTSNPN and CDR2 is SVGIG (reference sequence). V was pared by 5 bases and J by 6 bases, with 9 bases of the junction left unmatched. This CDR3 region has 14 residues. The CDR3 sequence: CAWALGTSGNEQFF. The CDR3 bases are TGTGCCTGGGCCTTAGGGACTAGTGGCAATGAGCAGTTCTTC.

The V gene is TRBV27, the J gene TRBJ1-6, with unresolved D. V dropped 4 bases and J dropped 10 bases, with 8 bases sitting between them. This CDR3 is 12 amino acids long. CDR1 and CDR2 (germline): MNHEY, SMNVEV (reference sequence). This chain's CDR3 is CASSSWLSPLHF. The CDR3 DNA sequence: TGTGCCAGCAGTTCGTGGCTGTCACCCCTCCACTTT.

CDR3 in amino acids: CASSPPGRTGELFF. The CDR3 DNA is TGTGCCAGCAGCCCCCCCGGGAGGACCGGGGAGCTGTTTTTT. This chain joins TRBV3-1 (or the pseudogene TRBV3-2) and TRBJ2-2; 7 nucleotides align to TRBD2. Germline assignment: CDR1 LGHDT and CDR2 YNNKEL (reference sequence). The CDR3 totals 14 residues. The V gene end was trimmed by 4 bases and the J gene end by 5 bases; junction bases not matched to a gene: 4.

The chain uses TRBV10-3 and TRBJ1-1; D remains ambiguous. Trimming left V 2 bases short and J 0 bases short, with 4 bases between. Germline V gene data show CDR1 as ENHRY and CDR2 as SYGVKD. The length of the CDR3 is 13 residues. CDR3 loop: CAISEGLNTEAFF. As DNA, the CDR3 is TGTGCCATCAGTGAGGGGCTGAACACTGAAGCTTTCTTT.

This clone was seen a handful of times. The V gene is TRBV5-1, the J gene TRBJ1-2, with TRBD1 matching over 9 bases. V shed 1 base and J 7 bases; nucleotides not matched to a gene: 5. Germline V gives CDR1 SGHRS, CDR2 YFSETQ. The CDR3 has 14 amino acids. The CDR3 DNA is TGCGCCAGCAGCTTGTACGGGACAGGGACTGGCTACACCTTC. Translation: CASSLYGTGTGYTF. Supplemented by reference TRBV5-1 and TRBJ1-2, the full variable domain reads KAGVTQTPRYLIKTRGQQVTLSCSPISGHRSVSWYQQTPGQGLQFLFEYFSETQRNKGNFPGRFSGRQFSNSRSEMNVSTLELGDSALYLCASSLYGTGTGYTFGSGTRLTVV.

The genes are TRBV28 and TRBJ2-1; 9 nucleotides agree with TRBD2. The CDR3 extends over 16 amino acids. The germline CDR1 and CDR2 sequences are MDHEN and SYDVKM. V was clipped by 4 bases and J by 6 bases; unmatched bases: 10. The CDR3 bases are TGTGCCAGCAGTTCCCCAGCGGGAGGTCAACGCAATGAGCAGTTCTTC. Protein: CASSSPAGGQRNEQFF.

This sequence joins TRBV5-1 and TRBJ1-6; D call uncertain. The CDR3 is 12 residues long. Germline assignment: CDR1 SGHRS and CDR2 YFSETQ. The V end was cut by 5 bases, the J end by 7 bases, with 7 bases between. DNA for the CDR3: TGCGCCAGCAGGGGCGAAAATTCACCCCTCCACTTT. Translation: CASRGENSPLHF.

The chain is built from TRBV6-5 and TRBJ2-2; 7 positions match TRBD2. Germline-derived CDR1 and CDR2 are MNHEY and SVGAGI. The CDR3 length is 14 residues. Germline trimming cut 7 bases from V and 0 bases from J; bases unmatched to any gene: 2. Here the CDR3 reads CASMGGTNTGELFF. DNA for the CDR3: TGTGCCAGCATGGGAGGGACGAACACCGGGGAGCTGTTTTTT.

CDR3: CASRAPDRGRADTQYF. CDR3 coding DNA: TGTGCCAGCAGGGCCCCCGACAGGGGGAGGGCGGATACGCAGTATTTT. The chain combines TRBV7-2 with TRBJ2-3, with 9 bases identical to TRBD1. This CDR3 spans 16 amino acids. Per the germline V gene, CDR1 is SGHTA and CDR2 is FQGNSA. The V segment lost 6 bases and the J segment 6 bases; nucleotides outside the gene matches: 13.

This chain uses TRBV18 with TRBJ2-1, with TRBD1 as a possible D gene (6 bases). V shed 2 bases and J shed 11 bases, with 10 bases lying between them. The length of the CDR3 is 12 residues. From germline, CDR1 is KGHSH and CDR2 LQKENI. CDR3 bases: TGTGCCAGCTCACCAGAGGGGGATCAGCAGTTCTTC. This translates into CASSPEGDQQFF.